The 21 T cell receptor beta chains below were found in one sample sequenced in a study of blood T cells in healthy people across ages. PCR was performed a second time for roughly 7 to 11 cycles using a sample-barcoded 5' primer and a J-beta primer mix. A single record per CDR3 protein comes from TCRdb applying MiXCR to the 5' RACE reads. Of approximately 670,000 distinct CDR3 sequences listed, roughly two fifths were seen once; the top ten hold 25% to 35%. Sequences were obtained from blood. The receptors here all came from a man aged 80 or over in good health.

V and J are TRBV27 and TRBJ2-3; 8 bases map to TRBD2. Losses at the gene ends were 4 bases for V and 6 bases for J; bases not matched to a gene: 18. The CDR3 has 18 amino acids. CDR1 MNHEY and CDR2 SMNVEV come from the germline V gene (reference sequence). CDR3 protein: CASSSIRVTGGRMDTQYF. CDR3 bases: TGTGCCAGCAGTTCAATTCGTGTAACTGGCGGGAGGATGGATACGCAGTATTTT.

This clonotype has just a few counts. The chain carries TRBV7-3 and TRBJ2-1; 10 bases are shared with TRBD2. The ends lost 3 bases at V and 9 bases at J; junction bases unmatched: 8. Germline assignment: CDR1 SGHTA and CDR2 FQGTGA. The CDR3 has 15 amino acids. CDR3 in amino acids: CASSLGTSGNGEQFF. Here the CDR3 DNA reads TGTGCCAGCAGCTTGGGAACTAGCGGGAATGGTGAGCAGTTCTTC.

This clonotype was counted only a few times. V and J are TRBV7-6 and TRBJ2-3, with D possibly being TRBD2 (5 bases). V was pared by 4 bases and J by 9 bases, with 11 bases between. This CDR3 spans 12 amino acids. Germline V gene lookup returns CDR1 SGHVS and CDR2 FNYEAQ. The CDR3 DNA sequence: TGTGCCAGCAGCTCGCCCTCGGGGACGCAGTATTTT. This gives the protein CASSSPSGTQYF.

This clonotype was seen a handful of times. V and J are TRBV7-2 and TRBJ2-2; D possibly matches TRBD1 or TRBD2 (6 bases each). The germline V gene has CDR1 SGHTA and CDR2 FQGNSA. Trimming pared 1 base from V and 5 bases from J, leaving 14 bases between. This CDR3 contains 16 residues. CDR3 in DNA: TGTGCCAGCAGCTTAGGGGGGGCGGATAGTACCGGGGAGCTGTTTTTT. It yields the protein CASSLGGADSTGELFF.

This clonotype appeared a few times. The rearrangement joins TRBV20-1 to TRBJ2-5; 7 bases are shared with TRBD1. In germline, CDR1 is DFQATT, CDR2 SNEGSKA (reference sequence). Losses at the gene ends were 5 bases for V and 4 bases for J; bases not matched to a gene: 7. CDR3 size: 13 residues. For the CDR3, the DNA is TGCAGTGCTTGTCACAGGGGTCGAGAGACCCAGTACTTC. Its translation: CSACHRGRETQYF.

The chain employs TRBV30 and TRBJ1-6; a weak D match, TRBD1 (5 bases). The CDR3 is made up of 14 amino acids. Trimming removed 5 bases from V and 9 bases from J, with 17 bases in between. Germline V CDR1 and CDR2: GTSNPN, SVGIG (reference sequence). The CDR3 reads CAWVRGGGGSPLHF. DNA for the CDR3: TGTGCCTGGGTGAGGGGAGGCGGCGGTTCACCCCTCCACTTT.

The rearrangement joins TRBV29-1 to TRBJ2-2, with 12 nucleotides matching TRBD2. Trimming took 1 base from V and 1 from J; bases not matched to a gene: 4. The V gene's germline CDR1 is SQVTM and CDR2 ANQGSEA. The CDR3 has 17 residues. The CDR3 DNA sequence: TGCAGCGTTGAAGGGACTAGCGGGACCCGGAACACCGGGGAGCTGTTTTTT. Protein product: CSVEGTSGTRNTGELFF.

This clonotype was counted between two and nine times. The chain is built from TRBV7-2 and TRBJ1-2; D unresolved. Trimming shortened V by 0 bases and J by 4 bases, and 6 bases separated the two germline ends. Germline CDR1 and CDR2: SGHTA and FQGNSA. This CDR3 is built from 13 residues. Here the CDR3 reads CASSLAQIYGYTF. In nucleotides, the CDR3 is TGTGCCAGCAGCTTAGCACAAATCTATGGCTACACCTTC.

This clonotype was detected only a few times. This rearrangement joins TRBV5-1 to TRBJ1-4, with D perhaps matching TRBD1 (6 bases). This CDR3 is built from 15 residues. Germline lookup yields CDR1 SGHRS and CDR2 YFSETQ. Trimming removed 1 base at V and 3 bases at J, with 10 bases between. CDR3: CASSLWGASNEKLFF. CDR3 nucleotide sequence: TGCGCCAGCAGCTTGTGGGGGGCTTCTAATGAAAAACTGTTTTTT.

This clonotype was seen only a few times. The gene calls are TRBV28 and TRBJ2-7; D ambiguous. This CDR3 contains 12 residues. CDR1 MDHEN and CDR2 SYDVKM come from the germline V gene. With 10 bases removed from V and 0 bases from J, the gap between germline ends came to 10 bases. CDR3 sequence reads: CATTKNSYEQYF. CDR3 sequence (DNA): TGTGCCACCACAAAGAACTCCTACGAGCAGTACTTC.

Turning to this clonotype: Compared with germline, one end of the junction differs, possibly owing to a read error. The CDR3 here is CASSHPGRVSGANVLTF. The CDR3 DNA follows: TGTGCCAGCAGCCACCCCGGGCGGGTCTCTGGAGCCAACGTCCTGACTTTC. The chain joins TRBV3-1 to TRBJ2-6, with a weak D call TRBD2 (5 bases). From germline, CDR1 is LGHDT and CDR2 YNNKEL (reference sequence). The CDR3 extends over 17 amino acids.

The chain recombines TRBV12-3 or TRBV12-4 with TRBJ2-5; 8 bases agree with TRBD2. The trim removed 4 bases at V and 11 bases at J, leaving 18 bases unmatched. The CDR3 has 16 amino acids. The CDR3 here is CASSSGLGSIIYAQYF. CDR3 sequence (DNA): TGTGCCAGCAGTTCGGGACTAGGGTCAATCATCTACGCGCAGTACTTC.

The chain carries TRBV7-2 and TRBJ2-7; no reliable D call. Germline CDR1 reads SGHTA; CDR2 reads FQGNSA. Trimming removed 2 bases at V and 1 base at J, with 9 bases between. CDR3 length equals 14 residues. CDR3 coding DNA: TGTGCCAGCAGCTTAACTCCGGGTTCCTACGAGCAGTACTTC. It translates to CASSLTPGSYEQYF. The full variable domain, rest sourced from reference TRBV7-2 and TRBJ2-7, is GAGVSQSPSNKVTEKGKDVELRCDPISGHTALYWYRQSLGQGLEFLIYFQGNSAPDKSGLPSDRFSAERTGGSVSTLTIQRTQQEDSAVYLCASSLTPGSYEQYFGPGTRLTVT.

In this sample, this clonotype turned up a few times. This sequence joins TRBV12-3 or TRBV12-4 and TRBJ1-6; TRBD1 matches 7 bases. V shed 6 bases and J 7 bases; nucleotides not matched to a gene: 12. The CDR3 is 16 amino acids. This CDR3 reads CASSPNRGQTNSPLHF. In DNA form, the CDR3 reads TGTGCCAGCAGCCCTAATCGGGGACAGACGAATTCACCCCTCCACTTT.

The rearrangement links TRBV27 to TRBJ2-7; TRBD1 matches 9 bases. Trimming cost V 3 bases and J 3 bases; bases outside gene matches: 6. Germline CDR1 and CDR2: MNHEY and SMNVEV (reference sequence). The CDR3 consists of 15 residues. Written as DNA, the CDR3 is TGTGCCAGCAGTTTTAGTGGGACAGGGCGCTACGAGCAGTACTTC. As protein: CASSFSGTGRYEQYF.

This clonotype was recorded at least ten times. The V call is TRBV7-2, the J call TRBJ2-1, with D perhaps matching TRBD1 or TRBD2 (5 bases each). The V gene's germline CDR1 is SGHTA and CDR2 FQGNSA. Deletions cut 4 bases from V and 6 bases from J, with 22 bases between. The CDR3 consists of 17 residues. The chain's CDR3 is CASSSIGDPLAGNEQFF. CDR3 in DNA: TGTGCCAGCAGCTCAATAGGGGACCCGTTGGCGGGCAATGAGCAGTTCTTC.

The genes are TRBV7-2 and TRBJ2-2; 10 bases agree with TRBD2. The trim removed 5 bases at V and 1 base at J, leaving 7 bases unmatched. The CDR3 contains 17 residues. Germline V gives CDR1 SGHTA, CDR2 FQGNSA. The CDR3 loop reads CASSLQRTSGNTGELFF. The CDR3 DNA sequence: TGTGCCAGCAGCCTCCAACGGACTAGCGGGAACACCGGGGAGCTGTTTTTT.

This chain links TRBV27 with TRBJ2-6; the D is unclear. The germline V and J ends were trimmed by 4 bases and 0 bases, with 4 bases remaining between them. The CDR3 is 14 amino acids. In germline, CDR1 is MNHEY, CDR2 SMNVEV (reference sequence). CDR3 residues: CASSSNSGANVLTF. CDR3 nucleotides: TGTGCCAGCAGTTCAAACTCTGGGGCCAACGTCCTGACTTTC.

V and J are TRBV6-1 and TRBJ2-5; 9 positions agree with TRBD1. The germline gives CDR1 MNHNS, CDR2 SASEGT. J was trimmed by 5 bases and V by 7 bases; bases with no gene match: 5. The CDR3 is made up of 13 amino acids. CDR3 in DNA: TGTGCCAGCAATAGGGACAGGGCTGAGACCCAGTACTTC. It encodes CASNRDRAETQYF.

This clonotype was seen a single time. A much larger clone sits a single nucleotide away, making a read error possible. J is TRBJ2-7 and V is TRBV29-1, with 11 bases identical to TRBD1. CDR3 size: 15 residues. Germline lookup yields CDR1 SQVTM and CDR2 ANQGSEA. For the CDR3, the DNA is TGCAGCGTTGAATTGGACAGGGGGCGCGTATACGGGCAGTACTTC. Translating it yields CSVELDRGRVYGQYF.

The CDR3 loop is CASSLTGQGVSGETQYF. Here the CDR3 DNA reads TGCGCCAGCAGCTTGACGGGACAGGGTGTGTCCGGGGAGACCCAGTACTTC. The chain combines TRBV5-1 with TRBJ2-5, with TRBD1 matching over 9 bases. The junction had 12 bases not matched to a gene; V was cut back by 1 base and J by 5 bases. This CDR3 region has 17 residues. Germline lookup yields CDR1 SGHRS and CDR2 YFSETQ.